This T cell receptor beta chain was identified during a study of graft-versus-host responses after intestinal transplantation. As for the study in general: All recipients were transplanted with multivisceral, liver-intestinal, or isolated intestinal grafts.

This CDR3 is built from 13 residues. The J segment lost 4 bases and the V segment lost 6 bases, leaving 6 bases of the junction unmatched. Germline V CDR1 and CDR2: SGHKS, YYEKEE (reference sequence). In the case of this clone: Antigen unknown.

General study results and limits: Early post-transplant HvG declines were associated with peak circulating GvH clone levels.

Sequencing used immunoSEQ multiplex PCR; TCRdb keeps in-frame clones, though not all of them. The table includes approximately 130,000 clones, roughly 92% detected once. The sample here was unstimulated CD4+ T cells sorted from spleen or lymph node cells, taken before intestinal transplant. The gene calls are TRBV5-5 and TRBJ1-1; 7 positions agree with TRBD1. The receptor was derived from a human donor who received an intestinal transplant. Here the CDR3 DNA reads TGTGCCAGCACCCAGGGGGTGGCCACTGAAGCTTTCTTT. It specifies CASTQGVATEAFF.